This passage covers 3 T cell receptor beta chains from one sample sequenced in a study of T cells expressing NK-cell markers. Each CDR3 protein gets one entry in TCRdb, which reprocessed the 5' RACE reads and gives no DNA. The sample table sets out 300,000 to 500,000 distinct CDR3 sequences. Sequencing was done on a sample of blood T cells: a sorted CD56 or NKG2C T cell subset, CD4+ or CD8+ T cells, or bulk PBMC T cells (not recorded which). These receptors were collected from a woman aged 45-65 years in good health.

The rearrangement uses TRBV20-1 and TRBJ2-1; the D call of TRBD2 rests on TCRdb alone, since no DNA is present to check it. This CDR3 has 15 residues. Germline assignment: CDR1 DFQATT and CDR2 SNEGSKA (reference sequence). CDR3 sequence: CSARGRGGRNNEQFF.

The chain is built from TRBV9 and TRBJ2-6; the TCRdb D gene call, TRBD1, has no DNA to confirm it. This CDR3 has 17 residues. Germline V gene sequence: CDR1 SGDLS, CDR2 YYNGEE. CDR3 amino acids: CASTQGQGAPGANVLTF.

V is TRBV10-3 and J is TRBJ1-6; lacking DNA, the TRBD1 call made by TCRdb goes unchecked. The CDR3 contains 14 residues. Germline V gene sequence: CDR1 ENHRY, CDR2 SYGVKD. This chain's CDR3 is CAISPGALSSPLHF.